This TCR beta chain was obtained from a study of OX40 agonist ivuxolimab in advanced cancers. Profiled with immunoSEQ multiplex PCR; TCRdb holds only in-frame clones, not every one. Of around 70,000 clones in the sample, roughly 87% were seen once. This CDR3 has 13 amino acids. Germline V gene sequence: CDR1 SGHAT, CDR2 FQNNGV. The V end was cut by 0 bases, the J end by 7 bases, with 6 bases between. V and J are TRBV11-2 and TRBJ2-2, with D hard to call. This TCR was sampled from an adult with an advanced solid tumor such as melanoma, head and neck, liver or kidney cancer. Specimen: CD4+ or CD8+ T cells sorted from blood, collected in a trial of the OX40 agonist ivuxolimab. The CDR3, as DNA: TGTGCCAGCAGCTTAGAGATCCGCGGGGAGCTGTTTTTT. Protein sequence: CASSLEIRGELFF.